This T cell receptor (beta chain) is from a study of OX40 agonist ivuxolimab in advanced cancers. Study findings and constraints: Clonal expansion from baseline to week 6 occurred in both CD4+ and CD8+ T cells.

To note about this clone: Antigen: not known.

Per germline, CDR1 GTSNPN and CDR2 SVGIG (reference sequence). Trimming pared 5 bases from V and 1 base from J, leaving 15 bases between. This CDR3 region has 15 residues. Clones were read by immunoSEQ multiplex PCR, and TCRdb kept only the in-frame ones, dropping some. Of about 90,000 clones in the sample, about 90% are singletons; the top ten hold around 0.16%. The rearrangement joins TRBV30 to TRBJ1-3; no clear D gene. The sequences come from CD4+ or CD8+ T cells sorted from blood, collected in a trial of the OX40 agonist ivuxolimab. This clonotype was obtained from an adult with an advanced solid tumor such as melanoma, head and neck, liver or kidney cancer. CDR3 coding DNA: TGTGCCTGGGAGCATATAGAGAGTTCTGGAAACACCATATATTTT. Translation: CAWEHIESSGNTIYF.